A single sample is the source of the 20 T cell receptor beta chains below, sequenced in a study of blood T cells in healthy people across ages. Through a sample-barcoded 5' primer and a J-beta primer mix, a second PCR was run for roughly 6 to 12 cycles. TCRdb fed the 5' RACE reads into MiXCR, producing one record per CDR3 protein. The sample lists more than 1,400,000 distinct CDR3 sequences, roughly 40% occurring once. The sequenced sample was blood. The receptors stem from a woman between 18 and 30 years old in good health.

This clonotype was counted between two and nine times. The chain uses TRBV29-1 and TRBJ2-3, with TRBD1 matching over 11 bases. This CDR3 comprises 16 residues. Germline loops: CDR1 SQVTM, CDR2 ANQGSEA. DNA of the CDR3: TGCAGTCTAATATGGAGAAGGACAGGGGGCGTCGATACGCAGTATTTT. Its protein is CSLIWRRTGGVDTQYF.

The chain is built from TRBV5-1 and TRBJ2-3, with 8 bases matching TRBD2. The CDR3 has 17 amino acids. V shed 4 bases, J shed 4 bases, and the junction held 14 bases outside the gene matches. Germline values: CDR1 SGHRS, CDR2 YFSETQ. CDR3 nucleotide sequence: TGCGCCAGCAGCGAATTAGCGGGAAACGTTGGGGCAGATACGCAGTATTTT. Encoded protein: CASSELAGNVGADTQYF.

The V and J genes are TRBV7-9 and TRBJ1-5; weak D call: TRBD1 (6 bases). The CDR3 totals 14 residues. Germline V gene data show CDR1 as SEHNR and CDR2 as FQNEAQ (reference sequence). With 5 bases removed from V and 6 bases from J, the gap between germline ends came to 14 bases. In DNA form, the CDR3 reads TGTGCCAGCAGCCCGCCCGGGACAATTCAGCCCCAGCATTTT. Encoded protein: CASSPPGTIQPQHF.

This clonotype has a handful of counts. The chain links TRBV18 to TRBJ2-3; D could derive from TRBD1 or TRBD2 (5 bases each). Germline CDR1 is KGHSH and CDR2 is LQKENI. The CDR3 consists of 13 residues. V was clipped by 7 bases and J by 1 base, with 9 bases between them. DNA for the CDR3: TGTGCCAGCTGTCGGGGCCGCACAGATACGCAGTATTTT. Translation gives CASCRGRTDTQYF. The full variable domain, its missing parts supplied by reference TRBV18 and TRBJ2-3, is NAGVMQNPRHLVRRRGQEARLRCSPMKGHSHVYWYRQLPEEGLKFMVYLQKENIIDESGMPKERFSAEFPKEGPSILRIQQVVRGDSAAYFCASCRGRTDTQYFGPGTRLTVL.

This sequence joins TRBV5-1 and TRBJ2-1, with 12 bases matching TRBD1. CDR3 size: 15 residues. Germline V lookup: CDR1 SGHRS, CDR2 YFSETQ. V dropped 4 bases and J dropped 6; count of bases not matched to a gene: 5. This CDR3 reads CASSHGTGGFNEQFF. CDR3 nucleotides: TGCGCCAGCAGCCATGGGACAGGGGGCTTCAATGAGCAGTTCTTC.

Notes on this clonotype: Sequence at one end of the junction differs from germline and may be a read error. The chain recombines TRBV5-1 with TRBJ1-2; D may be TRBD1 (6 bases). CDR1 SGHRS and CDR2 YFSETQ come from the germline V gene. This CDR3 comprises 14 residues. In DNA form, the CDR3 reads TGCGCCGGCAGCCCCGCCGGGGGCAACTATGGCTACACCTTC. Protein product: CAGSPAGGNYGYTF.

A word on this clonotype: The germline gene is not matched at one end of the junction; a read error may be the cause. The chain combines TRBV27 with TRBJ2-1, with D unresolved. The germline V gene has CDR1 MNHEY and CDR2 SMNVEV (reference sequence). The CDR3 length is 14 residues. This CDR3 reads CAGSLGTSYNEQFF. The CDR3 nucleotides read TGTGCCGGCAGTTTGGGAACCTCCTACAATGAGCAGTTCTTC.

In this sample, this clonotype turned up a few times. The chain uses TRBV4-1 and TRBJ2-3; 8 nucleotides align to TRBD2. The ends lost 4 bases at V and 2 bases at J; junction bases unmatched: 8. CDR1 and CDR2 from the germline V gene are MGHRA and YSYEKL. The CDR3 has 16 amino acids. CDR3 sequence reads: CASSPLERGNTDTQYF. CDR3 nucleotides: TGCGCCAGCAGCCCCCTGGAGCGGGGGAACACAGATACGCAGTATTTT.

The chain employs TRBV20-1 and TRBJ2-7; 11 nucleotides agree with TRBD2. V was clipped by 0 bases and J by 6 bases; unmatched bases: 10. Germline-derived CDR1 and CDR2 are DFQATT and SNEGSKA (reference sequence). CDR3 length: 16 amino acids. CDR3 loop: CSARDCLASGRCEQYF. DNA of the CDR3: TGCAGTGCTAGAGATTGCTTGGCTAGCGGGAGGTGCGAGCAGTACTTC.

This clonotype turned up a few times. The CDR3 DNA is TGTGCCAGCAGCTTGGGGGATCCTGGAAACACCATATATTTT. Amino acids: CASSLGDPGNTIYF. The genes are TRBV11-2 and TRBJ1-3; weak D call: TRBD1 (5 bases). The V and J ends lost 3 bases and 2 bases respectively, with 8 bases between them. Germline values: CDR1 SGHAT, CDR2 FQNNGV. The CDR3 totals 14 residues.

In this sample, this clonotype turned up a few times. V is TRBV5-6 and J is TRBJ1-4; no definite D call. V lost 2 bases to trimming and J lost 6 bases, with 5 bases between them. Germline lookup yields CDR1 SGHDT and CDR2 YYEEEE. This CDR3 is 12 amino acids long. The CDR3 nucleotides are TGTGCCAGCAGCTTCGTCGATGAAAAACTGTTTTTT. The encoded protein is CASSFVDEKLFF.

The rearrangement links TRBV20-1 to TRBJ2-7; 7 nucleotides align to TRBD2. CDR1 and CDR2 (germline): DFQATT, SNEGSKA (reference sequence). The V gene end was trimmed by 3 bases and the J gene end by 1 base; junction bases not matched to a gene: 6. This CDR3 has 14 amino acids. CDR3 DNA: TGCAGTGCTAGCATCACTAGCGCGTCCTACGAGCAGTACTTC. Amino acids: CSASITSASYEQYF.

The rearrangement links TRBV5-4 to TRBJ2-7; tentatively, D is TRBD1 (5 bases). The CDR3 runs to 15 residues. From germline, CDR1 is SGHNT and CDR2 YYREEE (reference sequence). V was cut by 0 bases and J by 9 bases, with 19 bases left in between. This CDR3 reads CASSLELPGITPQYF. In nucleotides, the CDR3 is TGTGCCAGCAGCTTGGAGCTTCCAGGGATAACGCCGCAGTACTTC.

The genes are TRBV2 and TRBJ1-1, with D maybe TRBD1 (6 bases). The CDR3 is 14 residues long. V gave up 9 bases and J gave up 0 bases, with 14 bases separating them. Germline V gene data show CDR1 as SNHLY and CDR2 as FYNNEI. CDR3 in amino acids: CARGVGQMNTEAFF. DNA of the CDR3: TGTGCCAGGGGGGTCGGACAGATGAACACTGAAGCTTTCTTT.

V gene TRBV11-2 combines with J gene TRBJ2-7, with D uncertain. The CDR3 runs to 16 residues. Germline CDR1 reads SGHAT; CDR2 reads FQNNGV. Trimming took off 1 base at V and 0 bases at J, with 13 bases between the two ends. The CDR3: CASSLASYTSSYEQYF. CDR3 DNA sequence: TGTGCCAGCAGCTTAGCGAGCTACACGAGCTCCTACGAGCAGTACTTC.

This clonotype was seen a few times. The rearrangement uses TRBV29-1 and TRBJ1-1; 8 bases match TRBD1. Unmatched junction bases numbered 10, after V lost 7 bases and J lost 3 bases. The CDR3 has 14 residues. Germline loops: CDR1 SQVTM, CDR2 ANQGSEA. CDR3 in DNA: TGCAGCGCCTGGACAGGGAAAGGGGACACTGAAGCTTTCTTT. Its translation: CSAWTGKGDTEAFF.

V is TRBV20-1 and J is TRBJ2-7; unclear D gene. This CDR3 is 13 amino acids long. Germline V gene data show CDR1 as DFQATT and CDR2 as SNEGSKA (reference sequence). Trimming removed 7 bases at V and 0 bases at J, with 13 bases between. CDR3 nucleotides: TGCAGTGTCGATTCGGGCTTCTCCTACGAGCAGTACTTC. Encoded protein: CSVDSGFSYEQYF.

The chain links TRBV20-1 to TRBJ2-1; D not certain. The CDR3 totals 12 residues. Germline V gene data show CDR1 as DFQATT and CDR2 as SNEGSKA (reference sequence). V was clipped by 1 base and J by 8 bases, with 9 bases between them. CDR3 loop: CSARVPGDEQFF. In nucleotides, the CDR3 is TGCAGTGCTAGAGTCCCCGGCGATGAGCAGTTCTTC.

The CDR3 bases are TGTGCCAGCAGTTTAGCGGGGAGCGCCTACGAGCAGTACTTC. It yields the protein CASSLAGSAYEQYF. The chain combines TRBV12-3 or TRBV12-4 with TRBJ2-7, with a weak D call TRBD2 (5 bases). The V end lost 0 bases, the J end lost 2 bases, and 8 bases lay between the germline ends. There are 14 residues in the CDR3.

V is TRBV18 and J is TRBJ2-5; possibly TRBD1 or TRBD2 for D (5 bases each). The end of the DNA is better explained by TRBJ2-7, so the J call may be wrong. In germline, CDR1 is KGHSH, CDR2 LQKENI. The CDR3 contains 14 residues. The DNA for the CDR3 is TGTGCCAGCTCACCTGGGACGCAAGCCTACGAGCAGTACTTC. Its translation: CASSPGTQAYEQYF.